What follows are 5 T cell receptor beta chains derived from one specimen sequenced in a study of blood T cell repertoires in COVID-19. Sequencing used immunoSEQ multiplex PCR; TCRdb keeps in-frame clones, though not all of them. The sample consists of roughly 180,000 clones, roughly 80% of them appearing once. Sequenced: PBMCs or T cells enriched from blood (not recorded which). Receptors originate from a woman aged 40 to 50 with acute COVID-19.

The V gene is TRBV30, the J gene TRBJ1-6; perhaps TRBD1 as D (6 bases). Germline CDR1 reads GTSNPN; CDR2 reads SVGIG (reference sequence). V dropped 3 bases and J dropped 10 bases, with 13 bases sitting between them. CDR3 size: 13 residues. The CDR3 region is CAWSPNRDSPLHF. As DNA, the CDR3 is TGTGCCTGGAGCCCAAACAGGGACTCACCCCTCCACTTT.

The rearrangement joins TRBV5-1 to TRBJ1-2; D possibly corresponds to TRBD1 (5 bases). In germline, CDR1 is SGHRS, CDR2 YFSETQ. CDR3 size: 15 residues. V lost 2 bases and J lost 3, with 14 bases in between. In DNA, the CDR3 is TGCGCCAGCAGCTTTGGGGGGTATCTGGACTATGGCTACACCTTC. It encodes CASSFGGYLDYGYTF.

The chain links TRBV7-3 to TRBJ2-3, with 11 nucleotides matching TRBD1. With V trimmed by 6 bases and J by 6 bases, 14 bases remained unmatched. The CDR3 sequence is 17 residues long. The germline V gene has CDR1 SGHTA and CDR2 FQGTGA. The CDR3 sequence is CASRPPYRDRGSDTQYF. The CDR3 DNA is TGTGCCAGCAGACCTCCTTACCGGGACAGGGGGTCCGATACGCAGTATTTT. The full variable domain, in which reference TRBV7-3 and TRBJ2-3 provide the parts outside the CDR3, is GAGVSQTPSNKVTEKGKYVELRCDPISGHTALYWYRQSLGQGPEFLIYFQGTGAADDSGLPNDRFFAVRPEGSVSTLKIQRTERGDSAVYLCASRPPYRDRGSDTQYFGPGTRLTVL.

Concerning this clone: Other DNA sequences within the sample encode an identical CDR3. The V call is TRBV7-3, the J call TRBJ2-3, with 9 bases matching TRBD2. V gave up 6 bases and J gave up 5 bases; unmatched junction bases: 3. The CDR3 is 13 residues long. The V gene's germline CDR1 is SGHTA and CDR2 FQGTGA. Written as DNA, the CDR3 is TGTGCCAGCAGTTCACTAGCGGGAGATACGCAGTATTTT. Amino acid sequence: CASSSLAGDTQYF. Based on the CDR3 plus reference TRBV7-3 and TRBJ2-3, the full variable domain is GAGVSQTPSNKVTEKGKYVELRCDPISGHTALYWYRQSLGQGPEFLIYFQGTGAADDSGLPNDRFFAVRPEGSVSTLKIQRTERGDSAVYLCASSSLAGDTQYFGPGTRLTVL.

The rearrangement joins TRBV3-1 (or the pseudogene TRBV3-2) to TRBJ2-2; TRBD2 matches 12 bases. Losses at the gene ends were 0 bases for V and 4 bases for J; bases not matched to a gene: 9. Germline V lookup: CDR1 LGHDT, CDR2 YNNKEL (reference sequence). CDR3 size: 19 residues. CDR3 sequence reads: CASSQDPRLAGAGTGELFF. DNA for the CDR3: TGTGCCAGCAGCCAAGATCCGCGACTAGCGGGAGCGGGCACCGGGGAGCTGTTTTTT.